Following are 3 T cell receptor beta chains from one sample sequenced in a study of blood T cell repertoires in COVID-19. TCRdb keeps only in-frame clones here, not all; method: immunoSEQ multiplex PCR. The sample holds 100,000 or so clones; 82% are singletons and the top ten take more than 15%. The sample taken for sequencing was peripheral blood. The source is an elderly man with acute or convalescent COVID-19.

This chain joins TRBV5-6 and TRBJ2-6; TRBD1 is a possible D gene (6 bases). Trimming took 1 base from V and 2 from J, leaving 7 bases between them. Germline V gene data show CDR1 as SGHDT and CDR2 as YYEEEE. The CDR3 is made up of 15 amino acids. The CDR3 bases are TGTGCCAGCAGCTTGCAGGGGCCTGGGGCCAACGTCCTGACTTTC. It yields the protein CASSLQGPGANVLTF.

This chain joins TRBV7-2 and TRBJ2-2; no clear D gene. V lost 0 bases to trimming and J lost 1 base, with 3 bases between them. This CDR3 spans 14 amino acids. Germline CDR1 reads SGHTA; CDR2 reads FQGNSA. CDR3 DNA sequence: TGTGCCAGCAGCTTAGCCCTGAACACCGGGGAGCTGTTTTTT. Translation: CASSLALNTGELFF.

This sequence joins TRBV6-2 or TRBV6-3 and TRBJ2-1; 10 bases fit TRBD2. The ends lost 0 bases at V and 7 bases at J; junction bases unmatched: 3. There are 15 residues in the CDR3. From germline, CDR1 is MNHEY and CDR2 SVGEGT. CDR3 DNA sequence: TGTGCCAGCAGTTACTCCCTAGCGGGAGCGAATGAGCAGTTCTTC. Protein product: CASSYSLAGANEQFF.